Below are 10 T cell receptor beta chains sequenced from a single sample in a study of shared clonotypes between healthy human individuals. Sequencing was performed with immunoSEQ multiplex PCR; in TCRdb, only in-frame clones are kept and a portion is missing. The table includes around 2,000,000 clones, around 95% detected once. The sample comprised naive CD4+ T cells sorted from blood. The subset was: CD45RA+ positively selected. Receptors were obtained from a young man in good health.

Remarks on this clone: A much bigger clone sits one base away, suggesting this may be a read error. The same CDR3 arises from other DNA sequences in this sample as well. The rearrangement joins TRBV7-2 to TRBJ1-2; maybe TRBD1 (6 bases). Germline-derived CDR1 and CDR2 are SGHTA and FQGNSA. The germline V and J ends were trimmed by 1 base and 7 bases, with 7 bases remaining between them. This CDR3 contains 12 residues. This CDR3 reads CASSLDRAGYTF. CDR3 sequence (DNA): TGTGCCAGCAGCTTAGACAGGGCTGGCTACACCTTC.

This chain links TRBV30 with TRBJ2-7; a possible D gene is TRBD2 (6 bases). CDR1 is GTSNPN and CDR2 is SVGIG in the germline V gene (reference sequence). This CDR3 comprises 15 residues. The germline V and J ends were trimmed by 0 bases and 4 bases, with 16 bases remaining between them. The CDR3 spells CAWSVPGRGVYEQYF. CDR3 DNA: TGTGCCTGGAGTGTACCCGGGAGAGGGGTTTACGAGCAGTACTTC.

The chain recombines TRBV9 with TRBJ2-3; TRBD1 might be the D (6 bases). Deletions cut 6 bases from V and 0 bases from J, with 17 bases between. The CDR3 extends over 16 amino acids. From germline, CDR1 is SGDLS and CDR2 YYNGEE. CDR3 protein: CASTPRTEASTDTQYF. In DNA form, the CDR3 reads TGTGCCAGCACCCCCAGGACAGAAGCTAGCACAGATACGCAGTATTTT.

The chain is built from TRBV18 and TRBJ1-1, with D perhaps TRBD1 (5 bases). This CDR3 spans 15 amino acids. CDR1 and CDR2 from the germline V gene are KGHSH and LQKENI. Trimming stripped 3 bases from V and 5 bases from J, with 16 bases between. The CDR3 loop reads CASSPVFGARTEAFF. The CDR3, as DNA: TGTGCCAGCTCACCGGTCTTCGGGGCGCGGACTGAAGCTTTCTTT.

V and J are TRBV10-1 and TRBJ2-7, with TRBD1 identical over 7 bases. The V gene end was trimmed by 5 bases and the J gene end by 3 bases; junction bases not matched to a gene: 4. CDR1 is WNHNN and CDR2 is SYGVQD in the germline V gene (reference sequence). This CDR3 contains 13 residues. CDR3 in amino acids: CASSPGQYYEQYF. The CDR3 coding sequence is TGCGCCAGCAGTCCGGGACAGTACTACGAGCAGTACTTC.

The chain employs TRBV18 and TRBJ1-4; perhaps TRBD1 as D (5 bases). The CDR3 length is 14 residues. The V end lost 3 bases, the J end lost 8 bases, and 13 bases lay between the germline ends. The germline gives CDR1 KGHSH, CDR2 LQKENI. The CDR3 sequence is CASSPGTVEEKLFF. The DNA for the CDR3 is TGTGCCAGCTCACCCGGGACGGTGGAGGAAAAACTGTTTTTT. The variable domain in full, with the rest retrieved from reference TRBV18 and TRBJ1-4, is NAGVMQNPRHLVRRRGQEARLRCSPMKGHSHVYWYRQLPEEGLKFMVYLQKENIIDESGMPKERFSAEFPKEGPSILRIQQVVRGDSAAYFCASSPGTVEEKLFFGSGTQLSVL.

The chain has TRBV10-2 and TRBJ2-7; TRBD1 or TRBD2 may be the D gene (5 bases each). Trimming removed 6 bases from V and 4 bases from J, with 10 bases in between. CDR3 length equals 12 residues. From germline, CDR1 is WSHSY and CDR2 SAAADI. The CDR3 DNA sequence: TGCGCCAGCAGAGGGACCCATTACGAGCAGTACTTC. As protein: CASRGTHYEQYF.

CDR3 sequence reads: CASGKLAQHF. The CDR3 DNA follows: TGTGCCAGCGGGAAGTTGGCCCAGCATTTT. The rearrangement joins TRBV2 to TRBJ1-5; no firm D call. The CDR3 spans 10 residues. Trimming shortened V by 8 bases and J by 11 bases, and 10 bases separated the two germline ends. The germline V gene has CDR1 SNHLY and CDR2 FYNNEI.

The rearrangement joins TRBV5-1 to TRBJ1-3; D gene ambiguous. There are 14 residues in the CDR3. Germline V gives CDR1 SGHRS, CDR2 YFSETQ. Between the trimmed V and J ends, which lost 0 bases and 3 bases, there was a span of 7 bases. The CDR3 DNA sequence: TGCGCCAGCAGCTTGGAACCAGGTGGAAACACCATATATTTT. Amino acid sequence: CASSLEPGGNTIYF.

V usage is TRBV5-1 and J usage is TRBJ2-2; perhaps TRBD1 as D (6 bases). This CDR3 is 14 amino acids long. Germline V lookup: CDR1 SGHRS, CDR2 YFSETQ. Trimming removed 9 bases at V and 0 bases at J, with 12 bases between. As DNA, the CDR3 is TGCGCCACCCAGGACAGTACGAACACCGGGGAGCTGTTTTTT. Its protein product is CATQDSTNTGELFF.